This TCR beta chain was obtained from a study of shared clonotypes between healthy human individuals. Study-level findings and limits: Though the depth was large, rarefaction showed that sorted-subset sequencing was incomplete. The four-donor shared clonotypes exceeded non-shared clonotypes in generation probability, with non-shared ones scoring lower.

About this clone: Its antigen remains unknown.

Some 30,000 T cell genomes, or roughly 200 ng DNA, went into the sorted-subset replicate PCRs. The assay was immunoSEQ multiplex PCR, and TCRdb's table has in-frame clones only and misses some. The data contain about 980,000 clones, around 80% of them seen just once; the ten biggest clones take up around 1.5%. This clonotype was sampled from a man between 18 and 35 years old in good health. Source material: memory CD4+ T cells sorted from blood. Documented subset: CD45RA-negative fraction.

CDR3 amino acids: CASSQAGHNTPYNEQFF. The CDR3 nucleotides are TGTGCCAGCAGTCAAGCTGGGCATAATACGCCCTACAATGAGCAGTTCTTC. The rearrangement joins TRBV5-6 to TRBJ2-1; D call uncertain. Trimming removed 5 bases at V and 2 bases at J, with 20 bases between. CDR1 and CDR2 from the germline V gene are SGHDT and YYEEEE. There are 17 residues in the CDR3.